These T cell receptor beta chains were read from a single sample in a study of T cells after yellow fever vaccination. TCRdb passed the 5' RACE reads through MiXCR, listing each CDR3 protein once. The sample lists some 200,000 distinct CDR3 sequences, approximately 3% occurring once. Here the sequenced sample was CD4+ T cells sorted from PBMCs, taken 10 days after the yellow fever booster vaccination. The receptors originated from a man between 18 and 35 years old who received the YFV17D yellow fever vaccine. The CDR3 runs from the conserved cysteine through the conserved F or W. D genes are given only for firm matches. The listing skips clone size in some rows; elsewhere it reads once, few, many or a size class.

v_call: TRBV30; clone_size: many; d_call: NA; j_call: TRBJ1-1; cdr3_nt: TGTGCCTGGAAACAGATCCTAGCTATGAACACTGAAGCTTTCTTT; cdr3_aa: CAWKQILAMNTEAFF
v_call: TRBV7-2; clone_size: NA; d_call: TRBD2; j_call: TRBJ2-1; cdr3_nt: TGTGCCAGCAGGCAAGCGGGGGGCGTAAACAATGAGCAGTTCTTC; cdr3_aa: CASRQAGGVNNEQFF
v_call: TRBV7-2; clone_size: many; d_call: NA; j_call: TRBJ1-5; cdr3_nt: TGTGCCAGCAGCTTATTGGTTAGCAATCAGCCCCAGCATTTT; cdr3_aa: CASSLLVSNQPQHF
v_call: TRBV27; clone_size: NA; d_call: TRBD1; j_call: TRBJ1-4; cdr3_nt: TGTGCCAGCAGTTCCCCAGGGGGGAATGAAAAACTGTTTTTT; cdr3_aa: CASSSPGGNEKLFF
v_call: TRBV20-1; clone_size: few; d_call: NA; j_call: TRBJ1-4; cdr3_nt: TGCAGTGCTGCCCCGGGCAGGAATGAAAAACTGTTTTTT; cdr3_aa: CSAAPGRNEKLFF
v_call: TRBV7-2; clone_size: many; d_call: NA; j_call: TRBJ2-5; cdr3_nt: TGTGCCAGCAGCGCCGGGAACCAAGAGACCCAGTACTTC; cdr3_aa: CASSAGNQETQYF
v_call: TRBV4-1; clone_size: NA; d_call: NA; j_call: TRBJ1-1; cdr3_nt: TGCGCCAGCAGCCCCCCCTACGTATATGGCACTGAAGCTTTCTTT; cdr3_aa: CASSPPYVYGTEAFF
v_call: TRBV11-2; clone_size: NA; d_call: NA; j_call: TRBJ1-3; cdr3_nt: TGTGCCAGCAGCTTTGGAGCGGGTCAGTTCGTGTATTTT; cdr3_aa: CASSFGAGQFVYF
v_call: TRBV4-2; clone_size: NA; d_call: TRBD2; j_call: TRBJ2-3; cdr3_nt: TGTGCCAGCAGCCAAGAGTCGAGCGGGGGGGCTCCAGATACGCAGTATTTT; cdr3_aa: CASSQESSGGAPDTQYF
v_call: TRBV7-8; clone_size: NA; d_call: TRBD1; j_call: TRBJ1-6; cdr3_nt: TGTGCCAGCAGCTTAGCGGGGACAGCCTATAATTCACCCCTCCACTTT; cdr3_aa: CASSLAGTAYNSPLHF
v_call: TRBV4-1; clone_size: NA; d_call: NA; j_call: TRBJ1-2; cdr3_nt: TGCGCCAGCAGCCAACCCACGGGGGCCAGAGGCTACACCTTC; cdr3_aa: CASSQPTGARGYTF
v_call: TRBV6-2/TRBV6-3; clone_size: many; d_call: TRBD2; j_call: TRBJ2-1; cdr3_nt: TGTGCCAGCAGTTACTTGGGGACTAGCGGGTACAATGAGCAGTTCTTC; cdr3_aa: CASSYLGTSGYNEQFF
v_call: TRBV3-1; clone_size: NA; d_call: NA; j_call: TRBJ1-2; cdr3_nt: TGTGCCGCAGAGGGGTACTACGGCTACACCTTC; cdr3_aa: CAAEGYYGYTF
v_call: TRBV7-2; clone_size: many; d_call: NA; j_call: TRBJ2-5; cdr3_nt: TGTGCCAGCAGCGGCGGAGTAGTGATCGGAGAGACCCAGTACTTC; cdr3_aa: CASSGGVVIGETQYF
v_call: TRBV4-1; clone_size: NA; d_call: TRBD1; j_call: TRBJ1-5; cdr3_nt: TGCGCCAGCAGCCAAAGGACGGGACAGGGGGCGTTTGGCAATCAGCCCCAGCATTTT; cdr3_aa: CASSQRTGQGAFGNQPQHF
v_call: TRBV29-1; clone_size: few; d_call: NA; j_call: TRBJ1-2; cdr3_nt: TGCAGCGTTGAACGTTCCTGGAGGGACTATGGCTACACCTTC; cdr3_aa: CSVERSWRDYGYTF
v_call: TRBV20-1; clone_size: many; d_call: NA; j_call: TRBJ1-1; cdr3_nt: TGCAGTGCTAGAGGGCCGGTTGAAGCTTTCTTT; cdr3_aa: CSARGPVEAFF
v_call: TRBV28; clone_size: many; d_call: TRBD1; j_call: TRBJ1-2; cdr3_nt: TGTGCCAGCAGACAGGGGACAGGGGGCCCCTATGGCTACACCTTC; cdr3_aa: CASRQGTGGPYGYTF